This TCR beta chain was sequenced during a study of beta chain features in type 1 diabetes. Turning to the study itself: Healthy donors resembled patients in age, gender and cell yields. Study results and caveats: Type 1 diabetes patients showed a moderate but significant shortening of TCRB CDR3s in all four CD4+ subsets.

On this clone itself: Its antigen is undetermined.

Germline assignment: CDR1 SQVTM and CDR2 ANQGSEA. The V end lost 1 base, the J end lost 8 bases, and 24 bases lay between the germline ends. This CDR3 has 17 amino acids. TCRB transcripts that were expressed got sequenced, as all of the isolated RNA had been reverse transcribed. Assay: immunoSEQ multiplex PCR; the TCRdb copy retains only in-frame clones and omits some. The data show 630,000 or so clones, more than 12% seen once. CD4+ naive, central memory, regulatory and stem cell-like memory subsets were isolated by sorting on CD45RO/CCR7/CD25/CD127/CD95/CD27. Sequencing was carried out using naive CD4+ T cells from blood. The V call is TRBV29-1, the J call TRBJ2-1; D is possibly TRBD1 (6 bases). The receptor comes from a young man with type 1 diabetes. The CDR3 protein is CSVEGIILLSSGDEQFF. The DNA of the CDR3 is TGCAGCGTTGAAGGGATTATTCTGTTGTCTTCAGGGGATGAGCAGTTCTTC.